This paragraph covers one T cell receptor (beta chain) sequence. No antigen is known for it. No clone much larger than this one lies a single base away; base qualities are absent. Another Seattle source contributed samples from volunteer blood donors who had recovered from COVID-19. The collaborating institutions used their own protocols to collect whole blood in K2EDTA tubes. For TCRbeta analysis, collaborators shipped samples in one of three forms: frozen whole blood, isolated PBMCs, or DNA extracted from either of those sample types. The data are from a study of blood T cell repertoires in COVID-19 (dated by TCRdb to 2018 to 2021). For the wider study: Collaborator samples came from the United States, Italy and Spain and covered acute and convalescent phases of COVID-19. The prospective study material was composed of cDNA or gDNA derived from T cells, B-cell-depleted T cells, or PBMCs. The dataset comprised deeply sampled blood TCRbeta repertoires from subjects exposed to, actively infected with, or recovered from COVID-19. The repertoires were released in a freely available public database intended as a resource for research on the immune response to SARS-CoV-2. Samples were obtained from the ongoing ImmuneRACE study (first 160 participants) and from 1,254 subjects provided by 6 global collaborators. Nearly every sample came with metadata listing a de-identified subject ID, COVID-19 status, age in years and sex. HLA class I and class II types, where available, came from metadata supplied by the sample provider rather than from assay-based typing.

Results and caveats for the whole study, not just this receptor: The quantity of clinical and demographic metadata differed by source and by participant and was supplied without curation.

The immunoSEQ Assay, a bias-controlled multiplex PCR, was used to amplify TCRbeta CDR3 regions from genomic DNA. The paper's data handling went like this. Within the assay, amplification of reference gene primers was used to estimate how many nucleated cells each sample contained. To quantify the absolute abundance of each unique TCRbeta CDR3 rearrangement, sequence reads were collapsed and filtered. For each sample, productive Simpson clonality was calculated by taking the square root of Simpson's diversity index across productive rearrangements. Imported from immuneACCESS, the table was reduced by TCRdb to in-frame sequences with V and J called. These copies leave out some clones; in studies compared against another copy, an unresolved V gene accounts for under half, and the cause of the remainder is not known. For V, J and clone size, that table is used; D and trimming come from the DNA. The sample records about 270,000 clones, about nine tenths of which are singletons. Around a tenth of the sample lies in the top ten.

At the junction V is shortened by 5 bases and J by 7 bases, with 11 bases in between. The CDR3 starts with the cysteine, ends with the phenylalanine, and has 12 residues. Only the CDR3 DNA is retained, 36 bases long and in frame from the first base. This chain is built from TRBV12-3 or TRBV12-4 and TRBJ1-2; a weak D assignment points to TRBD1 (6 bases agree). The sample comprised peripheral blood. This TCR derives from a man aged 35-49 years who had recovered from COVID-19. The DNA sequence is given as TGTGCCAGCAGTCCCCAGGGGTTTGGCTACACCTTC. It translates to CASSPQGFGYTF.